The 11 T cell receptor beta chains below all came from one sample that was sequenced in a study of tissue T cells after allogeneic stem cell transplantation. Profiling relied on immunoSEQ multiplex PCR, and the TCRdb table lists in-frame clones only, not all of them. The sample records several thousand clones, 60% to 65% being singletons. The sequencing used duodenum tissue, collected at autopsy. Source of these receptors: a woman between 18 and 50 years old with breast cancer.

The V and J genes are TRBV21-1 and TRBJ1-2; the table's TRBD1 call for D was not verified on the DNA. TRBV21-1 is a pseudogene. The CDR3 loop spans 17 amino acids. The CDR3 DNA is TGTGCCAGCAGCAAAGCCCGAGGACAGCCTTCTAACTATGGCTACACCTTC. It codes for CASSKARGQPSNYGYTF.

The V gene is TRBV27, the J gene TRBJ1-4; a weak D match, TRBD1 (6 bases). Germline V gene data show CDR1 as MNHEY and CDR2 as SMNVEV (reference sequence). The germline V and J ends were trimmed by 5 bases and 2 bases, with 12 bases remaining between them. The CDR3 totals 15 residues. CDR3 sequence: CASSMDSSTNEKLFF. The CDR3 DNA reads TGTGCCAGCAGTATGGACAGCTCTACTAATGAAAAACTGTTTTTT.

The gene calls are TRBV9 and TRBJ2-2, with 7 bases matching TRBD1. Germline V gives CDR1 SGDLS, CDR2 YYNGEE. The CDR3 totals 16 residues. V lost 4 bases to trimming and J lost 0 bases; unmatched junction nucleotides: 6. The CDR3 is CASSPRDRTNTGELFF. The CDR3 bases are TGTGCCAGCAGCCCAAGGGACAGAACGAACACCGGGGAGCTGTTTTTT.

V and J are TRBV30 and TRBJ1-1, with D unresolved. The V end lost 2 bases, the J end lost 8 bases, and 9 bases lay between the germline ends. CDR1 is GTSNPN, CDR2 SVGIG, per germline (reference sequence). The CDR3 has 11 residues. In DNA form, the CDR3 reads TGTGCCTGGAGTCGCGTAAGGGAAGCTTTCTTT. Its translation: CAWSRVREAFF.

This chain connects TRBV5-6 to TRBJ2-1; TRBD2 matches 7 bases. This CDR3 is built from 18 residues. Germline values: CDR1 SGHDT, CDR2 YYEEEE. J gave up 1 base and V 2 bases, and 12 bases lay outside the gene matches. The CDR3 loop reads CASSLSRGGEASYNEQFF. CDR3 nucleotides: TGTGCCAGCAGCTTATCAAGGGGAGGGGAGGCGTCCTACAATGAGCAGTTCTTC.

This clone occurred once. The gene calls are TRBV12-3 or TRBV12-4 and TRBJ1-1, with TRBD1 matching 9 bases. V lost 6 bases, J lost 4 bases, and 3 bases stayed unmatched. CDR3 length equals 13 residues. The CDR3 loop reads CASSQTGGTEAFF. The CDR3 nucleotides read TGTGCCAGCAGCCAGACAGGGGGCACTGAAGCTTTCTTT.

The rearrangement joins TRBV13 to TRBJ2-1; D is perhaps TRBD1 (5 bases). The germline V gene encodes CDR1 PRHDT and CDR2 FYEKMQ (reference sequence). V was cut by 1 base and J by 5 bases, with 12 bases left in between. This CDR3 comprises 15 residues. For the CDR3, the DNA is TGTGCCAGCAGCTTAGTGATAGCCAGGGACAATGAGCAGTTCTTC. Translation: CASSLVIARDNEQFF.

The rearrangement uses TRBV4-3 and TRBJ1-4; no clear D gene. The ends were cut back, 0 bases at V and 7 bases at J, with 12 bases in the middle. Germline V gene data show CDR1 as LGHNA and CDR2 as YSLEER. CDR3 length: 15 residues. CDR3 sequence reads: CASSQEGSPVEKLFF. The DNA for the CDR3 is TGCGCCAGCAGCCAAGAAGGTAGCCCGGTTGAAAAACTGTTTTTT.

The gene calls are TRBV2 and TRBJ1-2; the D gene is possibly TRBD1 (5 bases). The length of the CDR3 is 12 residues. V lost 6 bases, J lost 3 bases, and 8 bases lay in between. Germline assignment: CDR1 SNHLY and CDR2 FYNNEI. In nucleotides, the CDR3 is TGTGCCAGCAGCCAGGGCTACTATGGCTACACCTTC. It encodes CASSQGYYGYTF.

The chain uses TRBV6-2 or TRBV6-3 and TRBJ2-7; D might be TRBD2 (6 bases). The CDR3 has 15 amino acids. V was cut by 5 bases and J by 1 base, with 15 bases left in between. The germline CDR1 and CDR2 sequences are MNHEY and SVGEGT. The CDR3 protein is CASSDPGTDSYEQYF. Written as DNA, the CDR3 is TGTGCCAGCAGTGACCCCGGGACTGATTCCTACGAGCAGTACTTC.

The V call is TRBV4-3, the J call TRBJ2-3; tentative D call: TRBD2 (6 bases). V was pared by 1 base and J by 7 bases, with 15 bases between. Germline V gene data show CDR1 as LGHNA and CDR2 as YSLEER. This CDR3 is built from 15 residues. Here the CDR3 DNA reads TGCGCCAGCAGCCAAGTACCTAGCGCCTCAAATACGCAGTATTTT. Its protein is CASSQVPSASNTQYF.